These T cell receptor beta chains were read from a single sample in a study of cytomegalovirus exposure and HLA in healthy donors. Profiling relied on immunoSEQ multiplex PCR, and the TCRdb table lists in-frame clones only, not all of them. Of under 250,000 clones in the sample, around 81% were seen once. The sequencing input was PBMCs. The receptor set was obtained from a woman aged 60-75 years in good health and CMV-seropositive. CDR3s include the opening cysteine and the closing phenylalanine or tryptophan.

j_gene: TRBJ2-1; v_gene: TRBV7-6; CDR3aa: CASSLVVSGRRSSYNEQFF
j_gene: TRBJ2-5; v_gene: TRBV7-6; CDR3aa: CASSPGTSGQETQYF
j_gene: TRBJ1-1; v_gene: TRBV5-1; CDR3aa: CASSWDRDTEAFF
j_gene: TRBJ1-1; v_gene: TRBV18; CDR3aa: CASSPGTGGFMNTEAFF
j_gene: TRBJ1-1; v_gene: TRBV6-5; CDR3aa: CATRDRGDTEAFF
j_gene: TRBJ1-5; v_gene: TRBV2; CDR3aa: CASSDEGVLAKGLNQPQHF
j_gene: TRBJ1-4; v_gene: TRBV6-1; CDR3aa: CASLRSRINNEKLFF
j_gene: TRBJ2-7; v_gene: TRBV6-5; CDR3aa: CASSYSRAVPGGEQYF
j_gene: TRBJ2-1; v_gene: TRBV19; CDR3aa: CASRQRILDEQFF
j_gene: TRBJ2-1; v_gene: TRBV5-1; CDR3aa: CASRGLAGGNEQFF
j_gene: TRBJ2-3; v_gene: TRBV28; CDR3aa: CASRDSSTDTQYF
j_gene: TRBJ2-3; v_gene: TRBV29-1; CDR3aa: CSAPGLAGPTDTQYF
j_gene: TRBJ2-7; v_gene: TRBV5-1; CDR3aa: CASRLEASGAAREQYF
j_gene: TRBJ1-3; v_gene: TRBV7-9; CDR3aa: CASSLARQLSGNTIYF
j_gene: TRBJ1-2; v_gene: TRBV6-1; CDR3aa: CASTQQGASYGYTF
j_gene: TRBJ2-7; v_gene: TRBV10-3; CDR3aa: CASSLAGVYEQYF
j_gene: TRBJ2-3; v_gene: TRBV5-6; CDR3aa: CASSLGLAGVRDTQYF
j_gene: TRBJ2-1; v_gene: TRBV10-3; CDR3aa: CAISEGQIYEQFF
j_gene: TRBJ1-5; v_gene: TRBV6-1; CDR3aa: CASWGQAHNQPQHF
j_gene: TRBJ1-2; v_gene: TRBV7-2; CDR3aa: CASSFQTVYGYTF
j_gene: TRBJ2-7; v_gene: TRBV7-2; CDR3aa: CASSLGGTSDSYEQYF
j_gene: TRBJ1-2; v_gene: TRBV5-1; CDR3aa: CASSQDRDGGYTF
j_gene: TRBJ2-3; v_gene: TRBV9; CDR3aa: CASRGRGDTQYF
j_gene: TRBJ2-1; v_gene: TRBV29-1; CDR3aa: CSVDPSGTDEQFF
j_gene: TRBJ1-1; v_gene: TRBV28; CDR3aa: CASSFRPGRTEAFF
j_gene: TRBJ1-4; v_gene: TRBV5-1; CDR3aa: CASSAGTGRTNEKLFF
j_gene: TRBJ2-7; v_gene: TRBV27; CDR3aa: CASSPRGAYEQYF
j_gene: TRBJ2-2; v_gene: TRBV19; CDR3aa: CASSILGLAPGELFF
j_gene: TRBJ2-7; v_gene: TRBV5-1; CDR3aa: CASSLSHLIYEQYF
j_gene: TRBJ2-1; v_gene: TRBV7-3; CDR3aa: CASSLGSYNEQFF
j_gene: TRBJ1-5; v_gene: TRBV7-9; CDR3aa: CASRDREDQPQHF
j_gene: TRBJ2-5; v_gene: TRBV27; CDR3aa: CASSLGGGGRVTQYF
j_gene: TRBJ2-5; v_gene: TRBV7-3; CDR3aa: CASSLGSSGSGQTQYF
j_gene: TRBJ1-4; v_gene: TRBV25-1; CDR3aa: CASRQGGEKLFF
j_gene: TRBJ2-7; v_gene: TRBV2; CDR3aa: CASIGIAEQYF
j_gene: TRBJ1-2; v_gene: TRBV11-2; CDR3aa: CASSLEQGTPYGYTF